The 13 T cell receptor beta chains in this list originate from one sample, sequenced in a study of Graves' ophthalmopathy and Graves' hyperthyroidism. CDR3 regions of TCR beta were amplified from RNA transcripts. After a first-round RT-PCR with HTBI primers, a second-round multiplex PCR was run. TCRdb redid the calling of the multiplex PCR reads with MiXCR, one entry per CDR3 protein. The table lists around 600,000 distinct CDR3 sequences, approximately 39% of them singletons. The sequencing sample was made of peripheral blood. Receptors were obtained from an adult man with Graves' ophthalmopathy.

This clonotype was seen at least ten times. The CDR3 sequence is CASSPVRGIDSPLHF. The CDR3 region has the DNA TGTGCCAGCAGCCCAGTGCGGGGAATAGATTCACCCCTCCACTTT. The gene calls are TRBV7-9 and TRBJ1-6; D is ambiguous. This CDR3 region has 15 residues. Germline loops: CDR1 SEHNR, CDR2 FQNEAQ (reference sequence). V dropped 5 bases and J dropped 8 bases, with 16 bases sitting between them.

The CDR3 DNA is TGTGCCATCAGGGAGCGTTGGGACAGGGAGACCCAGTACTTC. Protein: CAIRERWDRETQYF. The rearrangement joins TRBV10-3 to TRBJ2-5; 8 bases match TRBD1. Germline CDR1 ENHRY, CDR2 SYGVKD. This CDR3 is built from 14 residues. V lost 6 bases and J lost 5; bases outside the gene matches: 8.

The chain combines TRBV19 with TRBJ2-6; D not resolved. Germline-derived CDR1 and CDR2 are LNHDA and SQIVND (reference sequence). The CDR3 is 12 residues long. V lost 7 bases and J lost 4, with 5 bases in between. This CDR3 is CASTMGANVLTF. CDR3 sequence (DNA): TGTGCCAGTACTATGGGGGCCAACGTCCTGACTTTC. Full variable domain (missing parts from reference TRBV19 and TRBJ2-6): DGGITQSPKYLFRKEGQNVTLSCEQNLNHDAMYWYRQDPGQGLRLIYYSQIVNDFQKGDIAEGYSVSREKKESFPLTVTSAQKNPTAFYLCASTMGANVLTFGAGSRLTVL.

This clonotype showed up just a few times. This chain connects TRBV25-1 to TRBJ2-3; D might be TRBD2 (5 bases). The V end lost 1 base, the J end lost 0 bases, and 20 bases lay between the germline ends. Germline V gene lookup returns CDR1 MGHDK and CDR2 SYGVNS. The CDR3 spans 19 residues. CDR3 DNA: TGTGCCAGCAGTGAATTGGAGGCTGGGCGGTTAACTAGCACAGATACGCAGTATTTT. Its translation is CASSELEAGRLTSTDTQYF.

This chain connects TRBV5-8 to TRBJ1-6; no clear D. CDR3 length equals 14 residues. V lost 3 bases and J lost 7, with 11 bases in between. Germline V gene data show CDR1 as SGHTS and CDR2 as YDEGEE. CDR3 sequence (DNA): TGTGCCAGCAGCTGGAGGACCCGAAATTCACCCCTCCACTTT. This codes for CASSWRTRNSPLHF.

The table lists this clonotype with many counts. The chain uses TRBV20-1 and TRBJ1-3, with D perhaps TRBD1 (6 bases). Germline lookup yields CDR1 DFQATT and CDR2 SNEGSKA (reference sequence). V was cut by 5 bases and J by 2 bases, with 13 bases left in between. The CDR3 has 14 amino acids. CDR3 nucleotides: TGCAGTGCTCCCTCGGGGGCTGCTGGAAACACCATATATTTT. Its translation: CSAPSGAAGNTIYF.

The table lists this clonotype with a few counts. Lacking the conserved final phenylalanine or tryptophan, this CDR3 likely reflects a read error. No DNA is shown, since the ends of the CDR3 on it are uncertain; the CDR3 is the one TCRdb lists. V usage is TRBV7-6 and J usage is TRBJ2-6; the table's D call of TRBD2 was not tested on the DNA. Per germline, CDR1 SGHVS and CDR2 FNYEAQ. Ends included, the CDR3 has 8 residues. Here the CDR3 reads CASSLAGG.

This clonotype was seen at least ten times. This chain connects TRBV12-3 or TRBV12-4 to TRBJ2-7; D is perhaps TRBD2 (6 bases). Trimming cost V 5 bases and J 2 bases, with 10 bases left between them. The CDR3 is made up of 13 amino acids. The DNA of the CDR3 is TGTGCCAGCAGTCGGGACTCGACCTACGAGCAGTACTTC. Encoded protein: CASSRDSTYEQYF.

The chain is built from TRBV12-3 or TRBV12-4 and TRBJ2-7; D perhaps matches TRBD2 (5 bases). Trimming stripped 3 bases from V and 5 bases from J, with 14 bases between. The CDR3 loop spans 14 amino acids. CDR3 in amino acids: CASSFGLPADEQYF. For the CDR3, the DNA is TGTGCCAGCAGTTTTGGACTTCCGGCGGACGAGCAGTACTTC.

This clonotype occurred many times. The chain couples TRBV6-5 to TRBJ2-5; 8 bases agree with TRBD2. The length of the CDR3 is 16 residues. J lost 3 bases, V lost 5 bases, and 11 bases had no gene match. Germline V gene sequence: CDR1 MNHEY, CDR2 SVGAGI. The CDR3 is CASSRLTSGVEETQYF. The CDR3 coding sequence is TGTGCCAGCAGTAGGCTCACTAGCGGAGTAGAAGAGACCCAGTACTTC.

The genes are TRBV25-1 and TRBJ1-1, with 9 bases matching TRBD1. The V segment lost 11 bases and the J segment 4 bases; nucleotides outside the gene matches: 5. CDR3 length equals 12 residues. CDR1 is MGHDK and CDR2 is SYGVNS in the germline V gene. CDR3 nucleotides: TGTGCCGGGACAGGGACGGGCACTGAAGCTTTCTTT. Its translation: CAGTGTGTEAFF.

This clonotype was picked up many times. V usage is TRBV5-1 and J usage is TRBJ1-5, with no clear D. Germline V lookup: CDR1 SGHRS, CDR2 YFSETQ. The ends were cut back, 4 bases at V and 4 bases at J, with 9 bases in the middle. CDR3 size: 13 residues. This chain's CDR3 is CASSTDGNQPQHF. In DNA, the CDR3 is TGCGCCAGCAGCACGGACGGTAATCAGCCCCAGCATTTT.

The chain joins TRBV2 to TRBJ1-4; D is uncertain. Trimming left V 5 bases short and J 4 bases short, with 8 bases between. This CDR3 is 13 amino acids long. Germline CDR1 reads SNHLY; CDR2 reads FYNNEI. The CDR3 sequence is CASSSMNNEKLFF. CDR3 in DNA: TGTGCCAGCAGTTCCATGAATAATGAAAAACTGTTTTTT.